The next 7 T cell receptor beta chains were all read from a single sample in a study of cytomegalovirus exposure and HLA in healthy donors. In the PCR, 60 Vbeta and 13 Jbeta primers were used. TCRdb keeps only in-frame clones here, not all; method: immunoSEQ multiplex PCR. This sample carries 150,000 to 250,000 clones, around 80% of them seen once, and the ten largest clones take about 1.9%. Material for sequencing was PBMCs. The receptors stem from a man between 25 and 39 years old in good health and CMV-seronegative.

Written as DNA, the CDR3 is TGTGCCTGGAGTCCCGGGAGAGCGGGAGGAGAGCAGTACTTC. It is translated as CAWSPGRAGGEQYF. This chain joins TRBV30 and TRBJ2-7; 9 bases align to TRBD2. V was pared by 2 bases and J by 7 bases, with 9 bases of the junction left unmatched. The length of the CDR3 is 14 residues. The germline CDR1 and CDR2 sequences are GTSNPN and SVGIG (reference sequence).

The CDR3 sequence is CASIPRRYDGYTF. The CDR3 DNA reads as TGTGCCAGCATCCCTCGGCGGTATGATGGCTACACCTTC. The chain joins TRBV28 to TRBJ1-2; D is uncertain. CDR3 length: 13 amino acids. CDR1 is MDHEN and CDR2 is SYDVKM in the germline V gene. V was pared by 7 bases and J by 6 bases, with 15 bases between.

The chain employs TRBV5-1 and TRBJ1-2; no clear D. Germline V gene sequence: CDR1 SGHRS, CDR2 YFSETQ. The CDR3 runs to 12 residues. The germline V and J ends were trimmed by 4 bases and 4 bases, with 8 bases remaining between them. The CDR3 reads CASSQDTYGYTF. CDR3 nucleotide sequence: TGCGCCAGCAGCCAAGACACCTATGGCTACACCTTC.

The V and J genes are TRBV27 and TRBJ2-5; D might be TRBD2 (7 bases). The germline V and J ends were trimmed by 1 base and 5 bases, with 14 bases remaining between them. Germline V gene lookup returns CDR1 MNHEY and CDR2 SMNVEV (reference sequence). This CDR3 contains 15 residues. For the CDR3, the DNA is TGTGCCAGCAGTTTATATGGGACTACAGGGGAGACCCAGTACTTC. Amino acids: CASSLYGTTGETQYF.

CDR3 nucleotides: TGTGCCAGTAGTATAACGGGGGGAGCTGGTGGCTACACCTTC. Translation: CASSITGGAGGYTF. The J gene is TRBJ1-2, the V gene TRBV19; D is possibly TRBD1 (5 bases). Per germline, CDR1 LNHDA and CDR2 SQIVND (reference sequence). The CDR3 is 14 residues long. The V end was cut by 2 bases, the J end by 7 bases, with 14 bases between.

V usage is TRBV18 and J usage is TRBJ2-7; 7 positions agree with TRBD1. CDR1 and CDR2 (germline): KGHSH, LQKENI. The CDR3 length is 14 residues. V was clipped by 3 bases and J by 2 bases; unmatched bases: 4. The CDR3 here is CASSPPDRAYEQYF. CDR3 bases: TGTGCCAGCTCACCCCCAGACAGGGCCTACGAGCAGTACTTC.

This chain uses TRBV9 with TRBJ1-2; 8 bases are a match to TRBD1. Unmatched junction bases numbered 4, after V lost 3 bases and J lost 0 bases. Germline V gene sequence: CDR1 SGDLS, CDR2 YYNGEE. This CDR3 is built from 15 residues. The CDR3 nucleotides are TGTGCCAGCAGCGCACAGGGGGAAGCTAACTATGGCTACACCTTC. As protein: CASSAQGEANYGYTF.